This TCR beta chain was identified in a study of T cells in Graves' hyperthyroidism and ophthalmopathy (dated by TCRdb to between 2019 and 2020). Describing the broader study: Peripheral blood was sampled at the time of initial diagnosis, prior to any treatment. Thyroid tissue and blood T-cell repertoires from about 6 Graves' hyperthyroidism patients were also compared in the study. The 100 discovery patients were randomly split 7:3 into training and test sets. A discovery cohort of about a hundred patients, approximately 44 with Graves' ophthalmopathy and over 55 with stable Graves' hyperthyroidism, was used to find distinguishing TCR V-J signatures. After sampling, hyperthyroidism patients received methimazole starting at 30 mg daily, and ophthalmopathy patients received high-dose intravenous methylprednisolone. Prospective prediction of ophthalmopathy was tested in an independent validation cohort of under 20 hyperthyroidism patients and 15 to 17 patients who later progressed to ophthalmopathy. The paper describes TCR Vbeta CDR3 sequencing of 135 peripheral blood samples, made up of about 40 ophthalmopathy patients, around 73 hyperthyroidism patients and 17 progressor patients. What the authors observed across the whole study: A 13 V-J signature model separated ophthalmopathy from stable hyperthyroidism, with about 90% sensitivity and about 81% specificity in cross-validation and 80%/75% in testing. Most expanded thyroid clonotypes (frequency above 0.001) were also found in blood, which suggests that blood repertoires may mirror thyroid immune responses. No statistical method was used to set the sample size in advance, and investigators knew the group allocation. During validation, the model predicted progression to ophthalmopathy a median of around 6 months ahead of onset, with around 70% sensitivity and around 72% specificity.

For this clonotype: The specificity of this receptor is unknown. No qualities accompany the bases; no much larger clone lies one base away.

The TCR beta CDR3 regions were amplified from RNA transcripts. A first-round RT-PCR of the TCR CDR3 used the HTBI primer set with the Qiagen OneStep RT-PCR kit. A second multiplex PCR round built the libraries, followed by size selection and purification. Sequencing of the libraries was done on an Illumina HiSeq2000 using paired-end 100 bp reads. The study's own analysis went as follows. Raw data were processed with SOAPnuke, discarding reads with adapters, uncalled bases, mean Phred below 15, or no exact constant-primer or identifier match. High-quality paired reads were merged with COPE v1.2.5, and unique nucleotide sequences were defined as clonotypes. MiTCR v1.1 was used to align the clonotypes against IMGT TRBV, TRBD and TRBJ reference segments. The analysis included only V-J combinations with a frequency above 0.0001, which together covered 98% to 99.2% of the repertoires. A TCS score was defined as the ratio between F50 (clonal expansion) and ExV (chaos), using BLOSUM62-based TCRdist between CDR3 peptides within each V-J. Welch's t-statistics and random forest reduced just over 500 V-J features to about 13, which were used in a naive Bayes classifier (R e1071). The public reads were quality trimmed at Q25 with fastp and then assembled into clones with MiXCR by TCRdb, keeping productive beta chains. Every entry covers one CDR3 protein and lists the most common genes and DNA from its rows. TCRdb's processing, not the study's, gives the V and J calls here. The sample data list approximately 620,000 distinct CDR3 sequences, and 11% to 15% of these were observed just once. Roughly 5.5% of the sample goes to the ten largest clones.

V is shortened by 8 bases, J by 4 bases, and the region joining them spans 17 bases. Measured from the cysteine to the phenylalanine, the CDR3 is 14 residues long. This entry keeps only the CDR3 DNA: 42 bases, framed from base 1. The germline V gene provides CDR1 MNHNS and CDR2 SASEGT. The hyperthyroidism patients were between 18 and 65 years old and newly diagnosed, with a disease duration of less than 2 months. The study excluded patients with uncontrolled infections, other autoimmune diseases, pregnancy or lactation. Clinical symptoms, serum thyroxine and TRAb, thyroid ultrasound, and orbital computed tomography formed the basis for the diagnoses. Blood from progressor patients was collected at the time of first diagnosis with hyperthyroidism, before any ophthalmopathy symptoms had appeared. PBMCs were separated from roughly 10 ml of fresh peripheral blood using Ficoll-Paque density gradient centrifugation. Progressor patients were defined as those initially diagnosed with Graves' hyperthyroidism in whom ophthalmopathy developed during follow-up. Total RNA was extracted using Trizol reagent, and RNA quality was assessed on an Agilent 2100 Bioanalyzer.

Source material: blood. This TCR was recovered from a woman aged 25 to 39 with Graves' hyperthyroidism that later progressed to Graves' ophthalmopathy. The chain was built from TRBV6-1 and TRBJ1-1; perhaps TRBD1 is the D gene, with 5 bases matching. The CDR3: CASQRGPGVTEAFF. The sequenced DNA is TGTGCCAGCCAGAGGGGTCCGGGCGTCACTGAAGCTTTCTTT.